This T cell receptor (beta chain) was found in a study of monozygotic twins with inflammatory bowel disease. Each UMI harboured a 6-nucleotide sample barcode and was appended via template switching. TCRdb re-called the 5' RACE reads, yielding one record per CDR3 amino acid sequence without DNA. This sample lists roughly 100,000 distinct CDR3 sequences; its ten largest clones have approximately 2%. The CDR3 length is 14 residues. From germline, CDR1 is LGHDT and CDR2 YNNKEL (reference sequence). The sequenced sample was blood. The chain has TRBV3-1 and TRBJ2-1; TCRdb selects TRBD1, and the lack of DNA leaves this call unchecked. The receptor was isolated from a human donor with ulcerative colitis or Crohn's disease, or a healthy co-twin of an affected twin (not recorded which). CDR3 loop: CASSQWRAFNEQFF.